One sample yielded the 14 T cell receptor beta chains listed below, sequenced in a study of post-analysis software for immune sequencing data. These TCRs' antigens remain unknown. Prepared libraries of TCR beta cDNA carried unique molecular identifiers. TCRdb called the PCR reads again in MiXCR, with one record for every CDR3 protein. The profile covers approximately 730,000 distinct CDR3 sequences, with about 45% appearing a single time and roughly 4.4% taken by the ten largest. Study results and caveats: TRBV segments more frequent in patients than in controls numbered a few and included TRBV5-6, TRBV5-1 and TRBV20-1.

Sequenced sample: blood. These receptors came from a girl aged 5-17 years with multiple sclerosis.

The V gene is TRBV20-1, the J gene TRBJ2-7; TRBD2 matches at 11 bases. The V gene's germline CDR1 is DFQATT and CDR2 SNEGSKA (reference sequence). V lost 5 bases and J lost 6; bases outside the gene matches: 15. The CDR3 length is 16 residues. The CDR3 region is CSAAGTSGRRGSEQYF. CDR3 nucleotide sequence: TGCAGTGCTGCCGGGACTAGCGGTCGAAGAGGGAGCGAGCAGTACTTC.

This clonotype appeared many times. This chain links TRBV29-1 with TRBJ2-7, with a tentative D call TRBD2 (6 bases). The CDR3 loop spans 12 amino acids. The germline V and J ends were trimmed by 0 bases and 7 bases, with 10 bases remaining between them. Germline CDR1 is SQVTM and CDR2 is ANQGSEA. The CDR3 DNA sequence: TGCAGCGTTGAAGAGGCCCGGGGGGAGCAGTACTTC. The encoded protein is CSVEEARGEQYF.

This sequence joins TRBV5-1 and TRBJ2-3; 9 bases line up with TRBD2. Germline CDR1 and CDR2: SGHRS and YFSETQ. This CDR3 has 16 amino acids. Trimming at V came to 4 bases and at J to 6 bases, leaving 12 bases not matched to a gene. CDR3 loop: CASSPRVAGVADTQYF. In DNA form, the CDR3 reads TGCGCCAGCAGCCCGAGGGTAGCGGGAGTGGCGGATACGCAGTATTTT.

This sequence joins TRBV29-1 and TRBJ2-5, with 10 bases lining up with TRBD1. Germline CDR1 reads SQVTM; CDR2 reads ANQGSEA. The CDR3 extends over 13 amino acids. The J segment lost 12 bases and the V segment lost 7 bases, leaving 14 bases of the junction unmatched. The CDR3 region is CSASPGTGAREYF. CDR3 coding DNA: TGCAGCGCCAGTCCCGGGACAGGGGCCCGGGAGTACTTC.

V gene TRBV12-3 or TRBV12-4 combines with J gene TRBJ1-2; unclear D gene. The CDR3 loop spans 13 amino acids. V lost 7 bases to trimming and J lost 2 bases, with 11 bases between them. The CDR3 DNA follows: TGTGCCAGCACTCAGGCCTGGAACTATGGCTACACCTTC. Amino acid sequence: CASTQAWNYGYTF.

The chain has TRBV27 and TRBJ1-5; D ambiguous. With 3 bases removed from V and 7 bases from J, the gap between germline ends came to 10 bases. Germline V gene lookup returns CDR1 MNHEY and CDR2 SMNVEV (reference sequence). This CDR3 spans 13 amino acids. The CDR3 DNA sequence: TGTGCCAGCAGTTTCCGATCCGACCAGCCCCAGCATTTT. It is translated as CASSFRSDQPQHF.

This chain links TRBV20-1 with TRBJ2-1, with 12 positions matching TRBD2. The CDR3 contains 17 residues. Trimming at V came to 0 bases and at J to 4 bases, leaving 7 bases not matched to a gene. Per the germline V gene, CDR1 is DFQATT and CDR2 is SNEGSKA (reference sequence). The CDR3 region has the DNA TGCAGTGCTAGAGATCGCCGAGGACTAGCGGGATACAATGAGCAGTTCTTC. Protein: CSARDRRGLAGYNEQFF.

As DNA, the CDR3 is TGTGCCAGCAACCTCCGGGACAGGGCTAATGGGGAATACGAGCAGTACTTC. Translated: CASNLRDRANGEYEQYF. This chain joins TRBV6-4 and TRBJ2-7; 9 bases map to TRBD1. Looked up from germline, CDR1 is MRHNA and CDR2 is SNTAGT. There are 17 residues in the CDR3. V trimming: 7 bases; J trimming: 4 bases; junction bases outside the gene matches: 17.

This clonotype showed up just a few times. The chain combines TRBV20-1 with TRBJ2-7; D remains unclear. The CDR3 has 13 amino acids. Germline V lookup: CDR1 DFQATT, CDR2 SNEGSKA (reference sequence). V lost 0 bases and J 2 bases, leaving 8 bases between the germline ends. The CDR3 bases are TGCAGTGCTAGAGATTCTAGAACCTACGAGCAGTACTTC. Protein product: CSARDSRTYEQYF.

This clonotype was detected only a few times. This chain uses TRBV6-6 with TRBJ2-7; D may be TRBD1 (6 bases). The CDR3 length is 14 residues. V lost 2 bases and J lost 5, with 13 bases in between. Germline V gene lookup returns CDR1 MNHNY and CDR2 SVGAGI (reference sequence). CDR3 sequence: CASSYAENRDEQYF. The CDR3 DNA follows: TGTGCCAGCAGTTACGCTGAAAACAGGGACGAGCAGTACTTC.

The V gene is TRBV9, the J gene TRBJ1-1; no clear D gene. Looked up from germline, CDR1 is SGDLS and CDR2 is YYNGEE. V was clipped by 3 bases and J by 0 bases, with 12 bases between them. The CDR3 runs to 15 residues. The CDR3: CASSAVGDMNTEAFF. The CDR3 DNA reads TGTGCCAGCAGCGCAGTTGGGGATATGAACACTGAAGCTTTCTTT.

In this sample, this clonotype turned up a few times. V gene TRBV11-2 combines with J gene TRBJ2-5; D is unclear. V lost 0 bases to trimming and J lost 2 bases, with 13 bases between them. Germline values: CDR1 SGHAT, CDR2 FQNNGV. CDR3 length: 16 residues. CDR3 sequence reads: CASSLDRRNGQETQYF. For the CDR3, the DNA is TGTGCCAGCAGCTTAGATAGGCGGAATGGGCAAGAGACCCAGTACTTC.

This chain links TRBV20-1 with TRBJ1-5; 8 positions agree with TRBD1. This CDR3 contains 14 residues. V lost 1 base and J lost 7; bases outside the gene matches: 6. Germline CDR1 is DFQATT and CDR2 is SNEGSKA (reference sequence). This chain's CDR3 is CSARAGQVGQPQHF. The CDR3 nucleotides read TGCAGTGCTAGAGCGGGACAGGTTGGCCAGCCCCAGCATTTT.

This clonotype was recorded at least ten times. This chain connects TRBV6-4 to TRBJ1-1; maybe TRBD1 (5 bases). V dropped 6 bases and J dropped 1 base, with 9 bases sitting between them. The CDR3 runs to 13 residues. Germline V gene lookup returns CDR1 MRHNA and CDR2 SNTAGT. CDR3 residues: CASSVGANTEAFF. DNA of the CDR3: TGTGCCAGCAGCGTTGGGGCGAACACTGAAGCTTTCTTT.